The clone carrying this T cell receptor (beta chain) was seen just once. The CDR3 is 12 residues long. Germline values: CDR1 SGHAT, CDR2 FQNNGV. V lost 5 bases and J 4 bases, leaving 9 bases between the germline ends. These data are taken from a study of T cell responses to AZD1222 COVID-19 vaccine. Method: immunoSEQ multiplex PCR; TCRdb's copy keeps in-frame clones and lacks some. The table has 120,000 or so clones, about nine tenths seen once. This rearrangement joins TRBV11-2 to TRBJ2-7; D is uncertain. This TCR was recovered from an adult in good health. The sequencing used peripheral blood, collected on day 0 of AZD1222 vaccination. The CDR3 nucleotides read TGTGCCAGCAGCCCCGGTTGGTACGAGCAGTACTTC. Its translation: CASSPGWYEQYF.